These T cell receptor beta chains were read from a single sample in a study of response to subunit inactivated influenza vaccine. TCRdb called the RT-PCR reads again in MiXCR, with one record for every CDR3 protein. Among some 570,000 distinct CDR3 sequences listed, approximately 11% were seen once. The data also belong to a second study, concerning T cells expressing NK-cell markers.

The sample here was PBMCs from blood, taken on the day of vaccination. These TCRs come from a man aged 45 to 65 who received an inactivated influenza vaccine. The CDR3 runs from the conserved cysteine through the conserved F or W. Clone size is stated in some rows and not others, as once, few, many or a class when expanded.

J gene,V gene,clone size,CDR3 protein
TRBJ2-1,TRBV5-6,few,CASTSARVGRIEQFF
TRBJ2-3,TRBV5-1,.,CASSLGAGTVGDTQYF
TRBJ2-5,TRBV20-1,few,CSAREVGDIRQETQYF
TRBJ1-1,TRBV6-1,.,CANGQGLRNTEAFF
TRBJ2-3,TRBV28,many,CASSLPGPTDTQYF
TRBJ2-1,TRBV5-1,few,CASSLARLAEDNEQFF
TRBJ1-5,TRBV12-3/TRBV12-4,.,CASSHGQGVQPQHF
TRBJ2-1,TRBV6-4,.,CASGELAVEDNEQFF
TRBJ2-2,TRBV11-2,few,CASSHTGRLDGELFF
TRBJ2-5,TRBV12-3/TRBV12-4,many,CASSSNPPSGQTQYF
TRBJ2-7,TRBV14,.,CASSPLGTLYEQYF
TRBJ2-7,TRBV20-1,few,CSARQLGEQYF
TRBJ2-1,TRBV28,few,CASNLRRSSYNEQFF
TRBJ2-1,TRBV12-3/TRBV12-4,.,CASSLLLGSYNEQFF
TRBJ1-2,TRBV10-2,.,CASSDRGLTGYTF
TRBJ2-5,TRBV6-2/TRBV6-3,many,CASSLGQGNQETQYF
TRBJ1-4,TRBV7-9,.,CASSPGTGEGEKLFF
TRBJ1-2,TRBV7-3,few,CASSSKTGGNNYGYTF
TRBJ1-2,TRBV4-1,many,CASSHPASNYGYTF
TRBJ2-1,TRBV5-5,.,CASSLGSGGAYEQFF
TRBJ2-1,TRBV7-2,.,CASSSGGTKFF
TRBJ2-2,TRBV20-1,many,CSAPRTGGNTGELFF
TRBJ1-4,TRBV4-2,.,CASSQDLAATNEKLFF
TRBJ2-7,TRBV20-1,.,CSARDPGQSTYEQYF
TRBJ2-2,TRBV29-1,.,CSVGRGSDTGELFF
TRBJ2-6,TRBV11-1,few,CASTTSGGALSSGANVLTF
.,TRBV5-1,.,CASSSGTDFDTQHF
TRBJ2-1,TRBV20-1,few,CSAKKPPAYNEQFF
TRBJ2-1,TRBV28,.,CASSLWGQVAGASYNEQFF
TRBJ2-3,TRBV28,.,CASSLEGSGTSDTDTQYF
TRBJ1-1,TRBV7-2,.,CASSLTGTGRTEAFF
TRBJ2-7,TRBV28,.,CASMESDEQYF
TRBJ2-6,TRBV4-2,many,CASSQDYSGTGMLGGANVLTF
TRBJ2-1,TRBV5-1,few,CASRQGSNEQFF
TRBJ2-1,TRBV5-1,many,CASSFGFSSSYNEQFF
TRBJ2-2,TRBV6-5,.,CASSYSRLAGAGELFF
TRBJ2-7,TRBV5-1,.,CASSKGQGKAYEQYF
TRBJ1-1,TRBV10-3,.,CATQTGRNTEAFF
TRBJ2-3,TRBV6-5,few,CASSYSKGGRYTDTQYF
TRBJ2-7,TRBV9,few,CASSVAPTSTGGYEQYF
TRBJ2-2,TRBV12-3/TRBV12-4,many,CASSLNSNTGELFF
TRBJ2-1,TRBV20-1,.,CSAMVAGGSYNEQFF
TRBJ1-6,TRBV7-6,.,CASSLSFDSPLHF
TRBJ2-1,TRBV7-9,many,CAGIRGNEQFF
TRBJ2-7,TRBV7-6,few,CASSGQSGTWHYEQYF
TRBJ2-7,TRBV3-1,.,CASSQDHETETVYEQYF